A single sample gave rise to the 17 T cell receptor beta chains below, sequenced in a study of radiation and T cells in renal cell carcinoma. Time point meaning: blood 2 weeks post-SBRT. Treatment specified: 15 Gy SBRT to primary tumor, nephrectomy 4 weeks later. Assay used: immunoSEQ multiplex PCR; TCRdb lists only in-frame clones, some missing. This sample has 65,000 to 80,000 clones; 80% to 90% occur once, and the top ten carry approximately 22%. Sequenced here: blood, sampled from a patient whose treatment included radiotherapy and nephrectomy. The source is a woman aged 45-65 years with renal cell carcinoma.

The genes are TRBV9 and TRBJ2-4, with 10 nucleotides matching TRBD2. The CDR3 is made up of 17 amino acids. Per germline, CDR1 SGDLS and CDR2 YYNGEE. After removal of 4 bases from V and 2 bases from J, the junction contained 9 bases not matched to a gene. The CDR3 loop reads CASSPHSSGSPKNIQYF. In nucleotides, the CDR3 is TGTGCCAGCAGCCCCCACTCTAGCGGGAGTCCCAAAAACATTCAGTACTTC.

The DNA of the CDR3 is TGTGCCAGCAGTCGAACCTCCATCTATGGCTACACCTTC. Protein sequence: CASSRTSIYGYTF. The V and J genes are TRBV6-5 and TRBJ1-2; D gene unclear. Trimming removed 5 bases from V and 4 bases from J, with 11 bases in between. The CDR3 runs 13 residues. Germline-derived CDR1 and CDR2 are MNHEY and SVGAGI.

The chain uses TRBV9 and TRBJ2-5; D is possibly TRBD2 (5 bases). The DNA end lines up better with TRBJ2-7; the J call may be wrong. The CDR3 runs to 13 residues. Germline loops: CDR1 SGDLS, CDR2 YYNGEE. CDR3 in amino acids: CASSIIPRGEQYF. CDR3 sequence (DNA): TGTGCCAGCAGCATAATCCCCCGGGGCGAGCAGTACTTC.

Written as DNA, the CDR3 is TGTGCCAGCGGTCGCTCCTCGAGATTCTACGAGCAGTACTTC. This encodes CASGRSSRFYEQYF. This chain links TRBV25-1 with TRBJ2-7; D unclear. The V gene's germline CDR1 is MGHDK and CDR2 SYGVNS. With 8 bases removed from V and 3 bases from J, the gap between germline ends came to 17 bases. The CDR3 loop spans 14 amino acids.

By frequency in the sample, this clone is medium-sized. V and J are TRBV6-6 and TRBJ1-1; TRBD1 is a possible D gene (5 bases). The CDR3 has 14 residues. With 0 bases removed from V and 3 bases from J, the gap between germline ends came to 8 bases. Germline CDR1 is MNHNY and CDR2 is SVGAGI (reference sequence). CDR3 amino acids: CASSYSGEDTEAFF. For the CDR3, the DNA is TGTGCCAGCAGTTACTCGGGGGAGGACACTGAAGCTTTCTTT.

This sequence joins TRBV7-2 and TRBJ2-4; D not certain. This CDR3 comprises 14 residues. Germline CDR1 and CDR2: SGHTA and FQGNSA. With 5 bases removed from V and 0 bases from J, the gap between germline ends came to 8 bases. The CDR3 DNA sequence: TGTGCCAGCAGCCCCCAAGGAGCCAAAAACATTCAGTACTTC. Translation: CASSPQGAKNIQYF.

The CDR3 bases are TGTGCCAGCAGTTCGGGCGGCAGGCTGTATAGCAATCAGCCCCAGCATTTT. Its translation: CASSSGGRLYSNQPQHF. This chain connects TRBV28 to TRBJ1-5; no firm D call. Germline V gives CDR1 MDHEN, CDR2 SYDVKM. The V and J ends lost 4 bases and 0 bases respectively, with 16 bases between them. The CDR3 runs to 17 residues.

V gene TRBV6-5 combines with J gene TRBJ2-7, with 8 bases lining up with TRBD1. Unmatched junction bases numbered 8, after V lost 7 bases and J lost 6 bases. The CDR3 runs 13 residues. Looked up from germline, CDR1 is MNHEY and CDR2 is SVGAGI. The CDR3 DNA follows: TGTGCCAGCAACCAGGGGGCGCTTAGCGAGCAGTACTTC. Encoded protein: CASNQGALSEQYF.

About this clone: The junction does not match germline at one end; this may be a read error. The rearrangement uses TRBV7-7 and TRBJ2-5; D is unresolved. CDR1 is SSHAT, CDR2 FNYEAQ, per germline (reference sequence). The CDR3 is 14 residues long. CDR3 amino acids: CASSPTESKETQYF. Here the CDR3 DNA reads TGTGCTAGCAGCCCTACAGAATCCAAGGAGACCCAGTACTTC.

The chain joins TRBV2 to TRBJ1-3; 7 bases match TRBD1. The CDR3 spans 15 residues. The V segment lost 2 bases and the J segment 0 bases; nucleotides outside the gene matches: 1. Germline V CDR1 and CDR2: SNHLY, FYNNEI. In DNA form, the CDR3 reads TGTGCCAGCAGTGAACAGGGGGTCTCTGGAAACACCATATATTTT. It specifies CASSEQGVSGNTIYF.

The chain recombines TRBV30 with TRBJ2-1, with 9 bases lining up with TRBD1. From germline, CDR1 is GTSNPN and CDR2 SVGIG (reference sequence). This CDR3 spans 15 amino acids. Unmatched junction bases numbered 6, after V lost 2 bases and J lost 4 bases. This CDR3 is CAWSRGTGSYNEQFF. The CDR3 DNA reads TGTGCCTGGAGTCGGGGGACAGGGAGTTACAATGAGCAGTTCTTC. The whole variable domain, filled in from reference TRBV30 and TRBJ2-1, reads SQTIHQWPATLVQPVGSPLSLECTVEGTSNPNLYWYRQAAGRGLQLLFYSVGIGQISSEVPQNLSASRPQDRQFILSSKKLLLSDSGFYLCAWSRGTGSYNEQFFGPGTRLTVL.

The CDR3 nucleotides are TGTGCTAGTGGTTACACTGAAGCTTTCTTT. It translates to CASGYTEAFF. The gene calls are TRBV12-5 and TRBJ1-1; D is unresolved. The CDR3 sequence is 10 residues long. The germline V and J ends were trimmed by 4 bases and 3 bases, with 0 bases remaining between them. Germline loops: CDR1 LGHNT, CDR2 FRNRAP.

This chain's CDR3 is CASSFRQGSPSAFF. The CDR3 DNA follows: TGTGCCAGCAGCTTTCGACAGGGGTCCCCCTCAGCTTTCTTT. This chain links TRBV7-2 with TRBJ1-1; 8 bases line up with TRBD1. V shed 3 bases, J shed 10 bases, and the junction held 10 bases outside the gene matches. The CDR3 contains 14 residues. Germline V gene data show CDR1 as SGHTA and CDR2 as FQGNSA.

The genes are TRBV28 and TRBJ2-7; no clear D gene. The CDR3 has 10 amino acids. Trimming took off 6 bases at V and 4 bases at J, with 4 bases between the two ends. Germline lookup yields CDR1 MDHEN and CDR2 SYDVKM. CDR3 in amino acids: CASRDYEQYF. The CDR3 bases are TGTGCCAGCAGGGATTACGAGCAGTACTTC.

In its sample, this clone was seen once. This chain links TRBV30 with TRBJ1-3; D not resolved. Trimming left V 4 bases short and J 8 bases short, with 12 bases between. Germline CDR1 reads GTSNPN; CDR2 reads SVGIG (reference sequence). The CDR3 has 12 amino acids. The CDR3 here is CAWKESSHTIYF. The CDR3 DNA reads as TGTGCCTGGAAGGAGTCGAGTCACACCATATATTTT.

V gene TRBV5-1 combines with J gene TRBJ2-1, with D possibly matching TRBD2 (5 bases). V was pared by 4 bases and J by 0 bases, with 14 bases between. The CDR3 is made up of 16 amino acids. Germline V gene sequence: CDR1 SGHRS, CDR2 YFSETQ. DNA of the CDR3: TGCGCCAGCAGCAAAGACGGGGTTTTCTCCTACAATGAGCAGTTCTTC. Protein sequence: CASSKDGVFSYNEQFF.

The genes are TRBV29-1 and TRBJ2-2, with D possibly being TRBD1 (5 bases). The CDR3 has 13 residues. Germline CDR1 SQVTM, CDR2 ANQGSEA. Trimming removed 7 bases from V and 1 base from J, with 10 bases in between. The CDR3 DNA sequence: TGCAGCGCATTAACAGGGAACACCGGGGAGCTGTTTTTT. Translation: CSALTGNTGELFF.